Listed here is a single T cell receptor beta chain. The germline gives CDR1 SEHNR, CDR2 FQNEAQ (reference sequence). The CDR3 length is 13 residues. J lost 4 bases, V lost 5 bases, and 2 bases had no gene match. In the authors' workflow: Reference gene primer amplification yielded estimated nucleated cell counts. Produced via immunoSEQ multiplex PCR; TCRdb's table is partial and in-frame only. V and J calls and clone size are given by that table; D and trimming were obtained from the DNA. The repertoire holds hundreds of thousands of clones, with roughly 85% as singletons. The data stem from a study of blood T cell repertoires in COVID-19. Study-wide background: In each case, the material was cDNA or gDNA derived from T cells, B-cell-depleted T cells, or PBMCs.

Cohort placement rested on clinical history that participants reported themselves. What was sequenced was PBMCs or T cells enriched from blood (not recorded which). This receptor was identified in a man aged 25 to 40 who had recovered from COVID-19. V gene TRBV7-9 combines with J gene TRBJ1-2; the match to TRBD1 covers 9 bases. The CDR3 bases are TGTGCCAGCAGCCCGGACAGGGGCTATGGCTACACCTTC. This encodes CASSPDRGYGYTF.